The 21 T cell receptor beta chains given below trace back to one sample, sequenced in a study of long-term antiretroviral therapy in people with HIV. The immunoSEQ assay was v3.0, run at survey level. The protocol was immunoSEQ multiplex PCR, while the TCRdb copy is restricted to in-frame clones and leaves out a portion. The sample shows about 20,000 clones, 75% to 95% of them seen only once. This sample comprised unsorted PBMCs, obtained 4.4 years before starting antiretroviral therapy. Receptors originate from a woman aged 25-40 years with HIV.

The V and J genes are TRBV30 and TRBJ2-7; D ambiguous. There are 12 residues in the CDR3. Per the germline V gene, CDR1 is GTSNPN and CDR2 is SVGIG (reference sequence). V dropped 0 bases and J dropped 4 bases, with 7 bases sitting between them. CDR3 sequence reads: CAWSVYSYEQYF. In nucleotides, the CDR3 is TGTGCCTGGAGTGTATACAGTTACGAGCAGTACTTC.

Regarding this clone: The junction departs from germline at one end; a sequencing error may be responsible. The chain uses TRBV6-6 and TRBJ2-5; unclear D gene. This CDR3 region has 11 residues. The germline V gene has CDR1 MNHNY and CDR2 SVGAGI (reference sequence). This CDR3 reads CASSYSSSQNF. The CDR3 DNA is TGTGCCAGCAGTTACTCGTCGTCCCAGAACTTC.

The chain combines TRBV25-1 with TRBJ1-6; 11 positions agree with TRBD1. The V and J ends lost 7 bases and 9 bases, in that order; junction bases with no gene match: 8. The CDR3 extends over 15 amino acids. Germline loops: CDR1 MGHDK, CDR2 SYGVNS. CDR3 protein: CASTGLGTGGSPLHF. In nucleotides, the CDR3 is TGTGCCAGCACCGGACTCGGGACAGGGGGTTCACCCCTCCACTTT.

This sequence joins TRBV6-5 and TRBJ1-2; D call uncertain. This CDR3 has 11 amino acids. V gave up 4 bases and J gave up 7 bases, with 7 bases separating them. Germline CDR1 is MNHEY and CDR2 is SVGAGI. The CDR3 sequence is CASSFRGGYTF. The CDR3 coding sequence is TGTGCCAGCAGTTTTCGGGGTGGCTACACCTTC.

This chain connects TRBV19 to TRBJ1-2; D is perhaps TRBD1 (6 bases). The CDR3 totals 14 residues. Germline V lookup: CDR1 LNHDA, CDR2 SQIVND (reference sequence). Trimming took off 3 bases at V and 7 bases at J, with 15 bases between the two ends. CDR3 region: CASSIDRWSRGYTF. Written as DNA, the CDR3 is TGTGCCAGTAGTATCGACAGGTGGTCCCGTGGCTACACCTTC.

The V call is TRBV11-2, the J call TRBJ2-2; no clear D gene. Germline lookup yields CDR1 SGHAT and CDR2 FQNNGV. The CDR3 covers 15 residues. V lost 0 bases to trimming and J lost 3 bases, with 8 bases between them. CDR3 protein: CASSLDPSYTGELFF. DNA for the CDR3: TGTGCCAGCAGCTTAGACCCTTCTTACACCGGGGAGCTGTTTTTT.

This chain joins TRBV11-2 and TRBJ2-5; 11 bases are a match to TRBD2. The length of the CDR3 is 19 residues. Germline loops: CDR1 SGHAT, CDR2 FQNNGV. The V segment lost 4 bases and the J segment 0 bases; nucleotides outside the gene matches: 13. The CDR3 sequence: CASSSLGLSSGGHQETQYF. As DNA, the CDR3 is TGTGCCAGCAGCTCGCTGGGGCTATCTAGCGGGGGGCACCAAGAGACCCAGTACTTC.

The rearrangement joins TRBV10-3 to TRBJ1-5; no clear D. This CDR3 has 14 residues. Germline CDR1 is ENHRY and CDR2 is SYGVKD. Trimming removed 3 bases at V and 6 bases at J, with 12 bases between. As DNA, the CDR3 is TGTGCCATCAGTGAAGTAAAAGGGATTCAGCCCCAGCATTTT. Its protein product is CAISEVKGIQPQHF.

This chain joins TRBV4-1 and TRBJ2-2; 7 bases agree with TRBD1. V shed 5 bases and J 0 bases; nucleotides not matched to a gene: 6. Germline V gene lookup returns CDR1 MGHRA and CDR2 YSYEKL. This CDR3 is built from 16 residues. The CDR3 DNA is TGCGCCAGCAGCTCCAGGGACAGCACGAACACCGGGGAGCTGTTTTTT. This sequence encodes CASSSRDSTNTGELFF.

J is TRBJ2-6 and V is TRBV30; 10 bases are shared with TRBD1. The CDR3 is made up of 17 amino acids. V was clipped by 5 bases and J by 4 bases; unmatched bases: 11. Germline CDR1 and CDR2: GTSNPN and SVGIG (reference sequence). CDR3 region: CAWHRDRGSRGANVLTF. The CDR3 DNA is TGTGCCTGGCACCGGGACAGGGGTTCTCGGGGGGCCAACGTCCTGACTTTC.

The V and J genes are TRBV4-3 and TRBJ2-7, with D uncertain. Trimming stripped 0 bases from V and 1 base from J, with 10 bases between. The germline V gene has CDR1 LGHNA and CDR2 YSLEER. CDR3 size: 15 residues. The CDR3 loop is CASSQEGGGSYEQYF. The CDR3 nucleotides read TGCGCCAGCAGCCAAGAGGGCGGTGGATCCTACGAGCAGTACTTC.

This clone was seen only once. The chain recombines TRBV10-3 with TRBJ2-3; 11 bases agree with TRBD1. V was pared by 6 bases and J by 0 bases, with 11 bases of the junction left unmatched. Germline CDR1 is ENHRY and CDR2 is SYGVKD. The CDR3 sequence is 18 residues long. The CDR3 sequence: CAIRPTKWTGGSTDTQYF. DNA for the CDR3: TGTGCCATCAGGCCGACCAAATGGACAGGGGGCAGCACAGATACGCAGTATTTT.

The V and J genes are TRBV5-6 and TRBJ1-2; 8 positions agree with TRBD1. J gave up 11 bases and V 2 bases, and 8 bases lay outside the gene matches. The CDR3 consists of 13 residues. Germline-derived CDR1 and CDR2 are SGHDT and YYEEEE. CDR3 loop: CASSFPGQGGYTF. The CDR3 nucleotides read TGTGCCAGCAGCTTTCCCGGACAGGGTGGGTACACCTTC.

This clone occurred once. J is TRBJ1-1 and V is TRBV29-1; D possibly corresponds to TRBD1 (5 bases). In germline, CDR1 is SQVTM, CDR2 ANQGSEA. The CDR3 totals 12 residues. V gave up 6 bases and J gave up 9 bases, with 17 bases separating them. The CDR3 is CSVEGRQNQAFF. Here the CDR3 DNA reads TGCAGCGTCGAGGGCCGACAGAACCAAGCTTTCTTT.

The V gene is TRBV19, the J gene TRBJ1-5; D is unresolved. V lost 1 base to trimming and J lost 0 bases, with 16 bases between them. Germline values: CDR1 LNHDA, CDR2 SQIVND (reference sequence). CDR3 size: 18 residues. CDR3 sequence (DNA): TGTGCCAGTAGTATAGTTCTACAGTCGGGGAATAGCAATCAGCCCCAGCATTTT. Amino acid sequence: CASSIVLQSGNSNQPQHF.

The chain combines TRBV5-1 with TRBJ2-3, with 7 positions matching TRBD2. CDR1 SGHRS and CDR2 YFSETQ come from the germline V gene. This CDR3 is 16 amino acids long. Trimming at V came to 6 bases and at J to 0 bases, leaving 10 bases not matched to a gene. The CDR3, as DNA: TGCGCCAGCATGGAAGCGGGGCAGGGAAGCACAGATACGCAGTATTTT. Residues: CASMEAGQGSTDTQYF.

The CDR3 region has the DNA TGCGCCAGCCGATGGGACAGGGGGCAGTTAAACTATGGCTACACCTTC. This translates into CASRWDRGQLNYGYTF. The rearrangement uses TRBV23-1 and TRBJ1-2, with 12 bases identical to TRBD1. TRBV23-1 belongs to the ORF category, with a function that is uncertain. The CDR3 contains 16 residues. Unmatched junction bases numbered 9, after V lost 8 bases and J lost 2 bases.

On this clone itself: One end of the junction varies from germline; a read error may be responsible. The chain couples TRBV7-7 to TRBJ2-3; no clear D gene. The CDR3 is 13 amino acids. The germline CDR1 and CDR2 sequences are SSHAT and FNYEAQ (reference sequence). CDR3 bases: TGTGCTAGCAGCCCCCACGGCACAGATACGCAGTATTTT. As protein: CASSPHGTDTQYF. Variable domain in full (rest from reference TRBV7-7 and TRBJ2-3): GAGVSQSPRYKVTKRGQDVTLRCDPISSHATLYWYQQALGQGPEFLTYFNYEAQPDKSGLPSDRFSAERPEGSISTLTIQRTEQRDSAMYRCASSPHGTDTQYFGPGTRLTVL.

CDR3 sequence (DNA): TGTGCCAGCAGAAATGGCAATCAGCCCCAGCATTTT. Translation: CASRNGNQPQHF. V usage is TRBV27 and J usage is TRBJ1-5, with D uncertain. The CDR3 covers 12 residues. The V gene's germline CDR1 is MNHEY and CDR2 SMNVEV (reference sequence). Trimming shortened V by 6 bases and J by 2 bases, and 5 bases separated the two germline ends.

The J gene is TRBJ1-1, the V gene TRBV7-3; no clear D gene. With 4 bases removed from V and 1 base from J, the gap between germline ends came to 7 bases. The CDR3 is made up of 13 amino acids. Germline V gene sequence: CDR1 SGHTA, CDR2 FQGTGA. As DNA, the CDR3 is TGTGCCAGCAGCTCGACTGGGAACACTGAAGCTTTCTTT. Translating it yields CASSSTGNTEAFF.

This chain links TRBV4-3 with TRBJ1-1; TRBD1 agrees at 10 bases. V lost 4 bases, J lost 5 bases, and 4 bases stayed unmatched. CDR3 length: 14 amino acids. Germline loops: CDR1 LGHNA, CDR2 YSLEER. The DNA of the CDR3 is TGCGCCAGCAGCCGGGACAGGGGAGGGACTGAAGCTTTCTTT. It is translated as CASSRDRGGTEAFF.